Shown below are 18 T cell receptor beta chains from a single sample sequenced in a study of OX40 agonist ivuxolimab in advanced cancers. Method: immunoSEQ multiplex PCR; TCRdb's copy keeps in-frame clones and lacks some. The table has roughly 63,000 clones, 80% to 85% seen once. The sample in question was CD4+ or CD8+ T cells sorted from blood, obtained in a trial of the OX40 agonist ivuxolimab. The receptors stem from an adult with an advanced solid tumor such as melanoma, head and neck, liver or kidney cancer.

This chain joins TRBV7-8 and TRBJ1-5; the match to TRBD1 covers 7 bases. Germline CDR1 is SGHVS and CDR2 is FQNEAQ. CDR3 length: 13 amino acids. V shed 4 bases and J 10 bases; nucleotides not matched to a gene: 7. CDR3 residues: CASSSFSGGPQHF. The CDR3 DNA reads TGTGCCAGCAGCTCGTTTTCAGGGGGTCCCCAGCATTTT.

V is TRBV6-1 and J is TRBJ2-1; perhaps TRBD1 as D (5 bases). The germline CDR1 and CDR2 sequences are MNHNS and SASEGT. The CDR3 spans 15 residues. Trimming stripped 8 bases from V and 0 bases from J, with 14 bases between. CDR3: CASGLDSLSYNEQFF. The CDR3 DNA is TGTGCCAGCGGATTAGACAGCCTCTCCTACAATGAGCAGTTCTTC.

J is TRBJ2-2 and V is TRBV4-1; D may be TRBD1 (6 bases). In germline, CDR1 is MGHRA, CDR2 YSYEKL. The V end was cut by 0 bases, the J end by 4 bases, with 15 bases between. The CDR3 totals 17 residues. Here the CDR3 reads CASSQDSWTDPTGELFF. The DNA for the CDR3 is TGCGCCAGCAGCCAAGATTCATGGACAGACCCCACCGGGGAGCTGTTTTTT.

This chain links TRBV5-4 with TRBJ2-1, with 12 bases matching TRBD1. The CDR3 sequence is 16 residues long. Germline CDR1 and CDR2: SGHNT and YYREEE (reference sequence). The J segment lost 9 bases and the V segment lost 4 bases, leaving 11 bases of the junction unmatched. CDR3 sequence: CASSPGSGQGAGEQFF. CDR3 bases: TGTGCCAGCAGCCCGGGCTCGGGACAGGGGGCAGGTGAGCAGTTCTTC.

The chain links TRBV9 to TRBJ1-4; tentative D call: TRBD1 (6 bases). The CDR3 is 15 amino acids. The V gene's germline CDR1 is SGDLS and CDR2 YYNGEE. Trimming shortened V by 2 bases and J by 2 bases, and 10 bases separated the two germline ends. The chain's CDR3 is CASSVQTGTNEKLFF. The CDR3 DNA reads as TGTGCCAGCAGCGTTCAGACAGGTACTAATGAAAAACTGTTTTTT.

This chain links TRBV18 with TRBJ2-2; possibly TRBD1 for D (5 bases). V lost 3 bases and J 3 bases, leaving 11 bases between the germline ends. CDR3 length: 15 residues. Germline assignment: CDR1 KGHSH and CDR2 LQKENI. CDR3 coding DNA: TGTGCCAGCTCACCGGCGACAGCTCACACCGGGGAGCTGTTTTTT. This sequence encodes CASSPATAHTGELFF. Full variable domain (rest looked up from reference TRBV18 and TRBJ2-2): NAGVMQNPRHLVRRRGQEARLRCSPMKGHSHVYWYRQLPEEGLKFMVYLQKENIIDESGMPKERFSAEFPKEGPSILRIQQVVRGDSAAYFCASSPATAHTGELFFGEGSRLTVL.

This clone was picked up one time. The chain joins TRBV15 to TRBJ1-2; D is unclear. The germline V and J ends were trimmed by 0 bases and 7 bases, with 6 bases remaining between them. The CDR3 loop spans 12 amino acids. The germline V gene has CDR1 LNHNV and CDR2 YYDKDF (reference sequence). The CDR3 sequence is CATSRDRSGYTF. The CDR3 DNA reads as TGTGCCACCAGCAGAGATCGGAGTGGCTACACCTTC.

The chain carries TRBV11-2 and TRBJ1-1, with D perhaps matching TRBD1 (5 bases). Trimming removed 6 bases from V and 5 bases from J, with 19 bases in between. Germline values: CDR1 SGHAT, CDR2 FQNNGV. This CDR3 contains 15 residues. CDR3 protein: CASSPRGTMGTEAFF. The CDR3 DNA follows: TGTGCCAGCAGTCCCCGGGGCACGATGGGGACTGAAGCTTTCTTT.

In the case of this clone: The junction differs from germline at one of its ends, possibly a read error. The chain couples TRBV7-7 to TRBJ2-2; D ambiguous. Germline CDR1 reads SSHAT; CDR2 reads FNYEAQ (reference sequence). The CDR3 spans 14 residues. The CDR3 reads CASSFHPNTGELFF. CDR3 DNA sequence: TGTGCTAGCAGCTTCCACCCTAACACCGGGGAGCTGTTTTTT.

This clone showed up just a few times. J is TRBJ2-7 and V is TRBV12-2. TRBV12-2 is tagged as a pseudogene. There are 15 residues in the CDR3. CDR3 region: CASRSKERAHYEQYF. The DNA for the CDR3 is TGTGCAAGTCGCTCCAAGGAAAGGGCCCACTACGAGCAGTACTTC.

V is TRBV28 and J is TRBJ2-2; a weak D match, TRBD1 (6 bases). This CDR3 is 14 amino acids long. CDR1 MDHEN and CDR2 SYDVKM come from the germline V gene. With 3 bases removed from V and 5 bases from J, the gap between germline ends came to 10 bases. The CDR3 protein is CASSFPGETGELFF. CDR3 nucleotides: TGTGCCAGCAGTTTCCCAGGGGAGACCGGGGAGCTGTTTTTT.

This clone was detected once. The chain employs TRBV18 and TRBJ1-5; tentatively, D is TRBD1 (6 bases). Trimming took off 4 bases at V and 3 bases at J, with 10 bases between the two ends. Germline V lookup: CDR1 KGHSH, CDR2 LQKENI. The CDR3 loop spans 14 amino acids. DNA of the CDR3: TGTGCCAGCTCACTAAGGGGGGACAATCAGCCCCAGCATTTT. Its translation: CASSLRGDNQPQHF.

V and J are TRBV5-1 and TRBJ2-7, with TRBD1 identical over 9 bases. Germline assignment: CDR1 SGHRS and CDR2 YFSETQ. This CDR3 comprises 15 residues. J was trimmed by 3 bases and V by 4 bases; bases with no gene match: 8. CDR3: CASSQGTGLNYEQYF. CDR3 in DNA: TGCGCCAGCAGCCAAGGGACAGGGCTTAACTACGAGCAGTACTTC.

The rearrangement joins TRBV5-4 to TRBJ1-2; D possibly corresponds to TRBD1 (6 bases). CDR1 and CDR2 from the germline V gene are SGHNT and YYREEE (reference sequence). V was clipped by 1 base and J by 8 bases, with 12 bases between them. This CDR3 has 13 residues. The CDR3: CASSLTGTRGYTF. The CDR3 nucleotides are TGTGCCAGCAGCTTGACAGGGACGAGAGGCTACACCTTC.

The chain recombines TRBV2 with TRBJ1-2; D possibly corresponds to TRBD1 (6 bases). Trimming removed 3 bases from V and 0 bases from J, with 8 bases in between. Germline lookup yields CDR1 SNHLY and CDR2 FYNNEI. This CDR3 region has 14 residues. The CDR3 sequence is CASSDDRTNYGYTF. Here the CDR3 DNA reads TGTGCCAGCAGTGACGACAGGACTAACTATGGCTACACCTTC.

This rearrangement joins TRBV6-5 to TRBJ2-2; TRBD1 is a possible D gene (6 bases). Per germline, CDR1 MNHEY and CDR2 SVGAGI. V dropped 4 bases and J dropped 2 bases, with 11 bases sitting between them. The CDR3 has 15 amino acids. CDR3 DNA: TGTGCCAGCAGTTTCCGGGACAAAAACACCGGGGAGCTGTTTTTT. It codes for CASSFRDKNTGELFF.

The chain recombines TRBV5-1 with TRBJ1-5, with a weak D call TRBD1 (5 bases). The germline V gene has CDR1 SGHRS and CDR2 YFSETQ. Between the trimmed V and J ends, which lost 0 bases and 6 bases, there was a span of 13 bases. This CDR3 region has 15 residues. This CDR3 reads CASSLEGREGQPQHF. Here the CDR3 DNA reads TGCGCCAGCAGCTTGGAGGGCAGGGAAGGTCAGCCCCAGCATTTT.

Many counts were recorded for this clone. In DNA form, the CDR3 reads TGCGCCAGCAGCTTGACGGGGGGCGGCGGCAATCAGCCCCAGCATTTT. Protein: CASSLTGGGGNQPQHF. The chain combines TRBV5-1 with TRBJ1-5, with D possibly matching TRBD1 (6 bases). This CDR3 has 16 residues. The germline V gene has CDR1 SGHRS and CDR2 YFSETQ. Trimming left V 1 base short and J 2 bases short, with 13 bases between.